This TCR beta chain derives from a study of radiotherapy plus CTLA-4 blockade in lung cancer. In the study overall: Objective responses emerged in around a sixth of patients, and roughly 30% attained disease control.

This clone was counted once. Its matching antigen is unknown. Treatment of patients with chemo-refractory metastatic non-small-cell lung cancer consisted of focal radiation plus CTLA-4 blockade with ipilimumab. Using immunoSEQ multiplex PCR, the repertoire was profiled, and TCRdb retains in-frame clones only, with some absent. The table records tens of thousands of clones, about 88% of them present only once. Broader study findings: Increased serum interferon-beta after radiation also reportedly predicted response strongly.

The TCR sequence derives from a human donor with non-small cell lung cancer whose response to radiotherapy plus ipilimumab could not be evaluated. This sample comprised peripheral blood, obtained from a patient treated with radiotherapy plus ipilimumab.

In nucleotides, the CDR3 is TGCGCCAGCAGCCTCCATAATGAAAAACTGTTTTTT. Its translation: CASSLHNEKLFF. The rearrangement links TRBV4-1 to TRBJ1-4; D gene uncertain. V lost 4 bases, J lost 4 bases, and 4 bases lay in between. Germline V gene data show CDR1 as MGHRA and CDR2 as YSYEKL. The CDR3 runs to 12 residues.